The 14 T cell receptor beta chains presented below share a single source sample, sequenced in a study of blood T cell repertoires in COVID-19. The table came from immunoSEQ multiplex PCR; TCRdb's copy has only in-frame clones and leaves some out. Of around 200,000 clones in the sample, 80% to 90% were seen once. Sequencing used PBMCs or T cells enriched from blood (not recorded which). The receptors originated from a man between 18 and 35 years old with acute COVID-19.

The V and J genes are TRBV5-4 and TRBJ1-2; D unresolved. CDR3 length: 11 residues. Germline assignment: CDR1 SGHNT and CDR2 YYREEE (reference sequence). Trimming removed 5 bases at V and 8 bases at J, with 10 bases between. The CDR3 spells CASSSGLGYTF. Written as DNA, the CDR3 is TGTGCCAGCAGTTCGGGGTTAGGCTACACCTTC.

The rearrangement uses TRBV5-5 and TRBJ1-2; 7 bases map to TRBD1. The CDR3 length is 13 residues. Germline lookup yields CDR1 SGHKS and CDR2 YYEKEE (reference sequence). Trimming removed 4 bases from V and 7 bases from J; junction bases left unmatched: 7. The CDR3 nucleotides read TGTGCCAGCAGCGTAGACAGGGTCTCTGGCTACACCTTC. This sequence encodes CASSVDRVSGYTF.

The V and J genes are TRBV18 and TRBJ1-2, with TRBD1 matching 11 bases. There are 15 residues in the CDR3. Losses at the gene ends were 3 bases for V and 5 bases for J; bases not matched to a gene: 5. Per germline, CDR1 KGHSH and CDR2 LQKENI. The DNA of the CDR3 is TGTGCCAGCTCACCGGGACAGGGGGGCAGTTATGGCTACACCTTC. This translates into CASSPGQGGSYGYTF. The full variable domain, its missing parts supplied by reference TRBV18 and TRBJ1-2, is NAGVMQNPRHLVRRRGQEARLRCSPMKGHSHVYWYRQLPEEGLKFMVYLQKENIIDESGMPKERFSAEFPKEGPSILRIQQVVRGDSAAYFCASSPGQGGSYGYTFGSGTRLTVV.

This chain connects TRBV4-3 to TRBJ1-6, with D uncertain. CDR3 length equals 13 residues. Germline V CDR1 and CDR2: LGHNA, YSLEER. V was trimmed by 3 bases and J by 7 bases, leaving 7 bases between them. CDR3 DNA sequence: TGCGCCAGCAGCCAGGGGAGAAATTCACCCCTCCACTTT. Protein sequence: CASSQGRNSPLHF.

V is TRBV4-2 and J is TRBJ1-5, with D hard to call. Germline V gene sequence: CDR1 LGHNA, CDR2 YNFKEQ. The CDR3 is made up of 13 amino acids. V was trimmed by 2 bases and J by 4 bases, leaving 6 bases between them. The CDR3 sequence: CASSQSLNQPQHF. Written as DNA, the CDR3 is TGTGCCAGCAGCCAATCTCTGAATCAGCCCCAGCATTTT.

V is TRBV12-5 and J is TRBJ2-1; possible D gene TRBD2, 6 bases. CDR1 and CDR2 from the germline V gene are LGHNT and FRNRAP. The V end lost 1 base, the J end lost 9 bases, and 16 bases lay between the germline ends. The CDR3 has 15 amino acids. This CDR3 is CASGLALANHGEQFF. CDR3 nucleotides: TGTGCTAGTGGTTTGGCACTAGCAAATCACGGTGAGCAGTTCTTC.

This chain uses TRBV7-9 with TRBJ1-1; TRBD1 matches 7 bases. The V gene's germline CDR1 is SEHNR and CDR2 FQNEAQ (reference sequence). The junction had 8 bases not matched to a gene; V was cut back by 5 bases and J by 2 bases. CDR3 length: 15 amino acids. CDR3 region: CASSLLQGINTEAFF. CDR3 DNA sequence: TGTGCCAGCAGCCTCCTACAGGGGATAAACACTGAAGCTTTCTTT.

This clone was seen more than once but under ten times. The V call is TRBV6-2 or TRBV6-3, the J call TRBJ2-3; perhaps TRBD2 as D (6 bases). Germline loops: CDR1 MNHEY, CDR2 SVGEGT. The CDR3 extends over 12 amino acids. Trimming stripped 5 bases from V and 8 bases from J, with 11 bases between. CDR3 nucleotides: TGTGCCAGCAGTCCACTTAGCGGTACGCAGTATTTT. It yields the protein CASSPLSGTQYF.

This clone was detected once. This chain uses TRBV9 with TRBJ2-7, with 7 bases that match TRBD1. Germline values: CDR1 SGDLS, CDR2 YYNGEE. The CDR3 runs 14 residues. J lost 4 bases, V lost 4 bases, and 8 bases had no gene match. CDR3 DNA: TGTGCCAGCAGCACAGGGACAGACCCTTACGAGCAGTACTTC. This gives the protein CASSTGTDPYEQYF. Full variable domain (rest looked up from reference TRBV9 and TRBJ2-7): DSGVTQTPKHLITATGQRVTLRCSPRSGDLSVYWYQQSLDQGLQFLIQYYNGEERAKGNILERFSAQQFPDLHSELNLSSLELGDSALYFCASSTGTDPYEQYFGPGTRLTVT.

The chain joins TRBV11-2 to TRBJ2-1; the match to TRBD2 covers 10 bases. The CDR3 sequence is 16 residues long. The V gene's germline CDR1 is SGHAT and CDR2 FQNNGV. Losses at the gene ends were 5 bases for V and 9 bases for J; bases not matched to a gene: 13. The CDR3 loop reads CASSPRAAGGPGEQFF. CDR3 coding DNA: TGTGCCAGCAGCCCCCGGGCAGCGGGAGGGCCGGGTGAGCAGTTCTTC. Full variable domain (outside the CDR3, taken from reference TRBV11-2 and TRBJ2-1): EAGVAQSPRYKIIEKRQSVAFWCNPISGHATLYWYQQILGQGPKLLIQFQNNGVVDDSQLPKDRFSAERLKGVDSTLKIQPAKLEDSAVYLCASSPRAAGGPGEQFFGPGTRLTVL.

This rearrangement joins TRBV30 to TRBJ2-7, with TRBD2 identical over 10 bases. The V segment lost 2 bases and the J segment 6 bases; nucleotides outside the gene matches: 13. Per the germline V gene, CDR1 is GTSNPN and CDR2 is SVGIG (reference sequence). The CDR3 has 16 residues. The CDR3 sequence is CAWSPTLLAGAGEQYF. The DNA for the CDR3 is TGTGCCTGGAGTCCCACCCTTCTAGCGGGAGCTGGCGAGCAGTACTTC.

The chain recombines TRBV7-9 with TRBJ1-5; D remains ambiguous. This CDR3 contains 14 residues. Trimming removed 3 bases at V and 0 bases at J, with 6 bases between. Germline V gene lookup returns CDR1 SEHNR and CDR2 FQNEAQ (reference sequence). CDR3 bases: TGTGCCAGCAGCTTCGAGAGTAGCAATCAGCCCCAGCATTTT. It is translated as CASSFESSNQPQHF.

This chain uses TRBV7-8 with TRBJ1-4, with 8 nucleotides matching TRBD1. The CDR3 covers 14 residues. Per germline, CDR1 SGHVS and CDR2 FQNEAQ. The junction had 6 bases not matched to a gene; V was cut back by 5 bases and J by 7 bases. CDR3 sequence (DNA): TGTGCCAGCAGCAGGGACAGGAGTAGTGAAAAACTGTTTTTT. Translated: CASSRDRSSEKLFF. Complete variable domain (other parts from reference TRBV7-8 and TRBJ1-4): GAGVSQSPRYKVAKRGQDVALRCDPISGHVSLFWYQQALGQGPEFLTYFQNEAQLDKSGLPSDRFFAERPEGSVSTLKIQRTQQEDSAVYLCASSRDRSSEKLFFGSGTQLSVL.

V gene TRBV12-3 or TRBV12-4 combines with J gene TRBJ2-5; D might be TRBD2 (5 bases). This CDR3 region has 13 residues. V was trimmed by 9 bases and J by 4 bases, leaving 15 bases between them. CDR3 nucleotide sequence: TGTGCCAGTTCTACTAGAGAAGGAGAGACCCAGTACTTC. Translating it yields CASSTREGETQYF.